These 9 T cell receptor beta chains came from one sample sequenced in a study of blood T cell repertoires in COVID-19. Produced via immunoSEQ multiplex PCR; TCRdb's table is partial and in-frame only. This table has about 130,000 clones, roughly 90% appearing once. The sample consisted of peripheral blood. The receptors stem from a woman older than 75 with acute or convalescent COVID-19.

V gene TRBV5-3 combines with J gene TRBJ1-5; 7 nucleotides match TRBD1. TRBV5-3 qualifies as an ORF whose function is uncertain. The junction had 10 bases not matched to a gene; V was cut back by 4 bases and J by 6 bases. The CDR3 is 15 residues long. For the CDR3, the DNA is TGTGCCAGAAGCCCCGACAGGGCAGAACCTCAGCCCCAGCATTTT. Amino acids: CARSPDRAEPQPQHF.

Only one count was recorded for this clone. This rearrangement joins TRBV10-3 to TRBJ2-5; a possible D gene is TRBD1 (6 bases). CDR3 length: 18 residues. V shed 0 bases and J shed 3 bases, with 20 bases lying between them. The germline V gene encodes CDR1 ENHRY and CDR2 SYGVKD. The CDR3 protein is CAISESMNVGHKEETQYF. CDR3 DNA sequence: TGTGCCATCAGTGAGTCGATGAATGTGGGACATAAAGAAGAGACCCAGTACTTC.

The genes are TRBV9 and TRBJ2-1; the match to TRBD2 covers 13 bases. Looked up from germline, CDR1 is SGDLS and CDR2 is YYNGEE. V was clipped by 4 bases and J by 3 bases; unmatched bases: 4. This CDR3 spans 16 amino acids. Here the CDR3 reads CASSNRLAGGYNEQFF. In DNA form, the CDR3 reads TGTGCCAGCAGCAATCGACTAGCGGGAGGCTACAATGAGCAGTTCTTC.

J is TRBJ2-1 and V is TRBV6-4, with D tentatively TRBD2 (6 bases). The CDR3 is 15 residues long. The V and J ends lost 6 bases and 4 bases respectively, with 16 bases between them. Germline V gene lookup returns CDR1 MRHNA and CDR2 SNTAGT. CDR3 sequence (DNA): TGTGCCAGCAGGAGGGAGGTAGCGCTTTACAATGAGCAGTTCTTC. This sequence encodes CASRREVALYNEQFF.

V and J are TRBV15 and TRBJ2-1; possibly TRBD2 for D (5 bases). Trimming took 1 base from V and 3 from J, leaving 10 bases between them. CDR3 length: 15 residues. In germline, CDR1 is LNHNV, CDR2 YYDKDF (reference sequence). The CDR3 sequence: CATSRGGSGYNEQFF. The CDR3 nucleotides read TGTGCCACCAGCAGAGGAGGGAGCGGCTACAATGAGCAGTTCTTC.

The chain employs TRBV24-1 and TRBJ1-5; 7 nucleotides line up with TRBD1. In germline, CDR1 is KGHDR, CDR2 SFDVKD. Trimming took 4 bases from V and 7 from J; bases not matched to a gene: 9. The CDR3 extends over 15 amino acids. The CDR3 coding sequence is TGTGCCACCAGTGAGGGGACAGCCCGTGACCAGCCCCAGCATTTT. Its protein is CATSEGTARDQPQHF.

V and J are TRBV2 and TRBJ1-2; D may be TRBD1 (5 bases). CDR3 size: 14 residues. Deletions cut 1 base from V and 2 bases from J, with 8 bases between. The germline V gene has CDR1 SNHLY and CDR2 FYNNEI. The CDR3 nucleotides read TGTGCCAGCAGTGAAGGGGGCACGAACTATGGCTACACCTTC. Residues: CASSEGGTNYGYTF.

J is TRBJ1-6 and V is TRBV6-5; a weak D match, TRBD1 (6 bases). This CDR3 has 13 amino acids. Trimming removed 8 bases at V and 8 bases at J, with 13 bases between. CDR1 MNHEY and CDR2 SVGAGI come from the germline V gene. CDR3 sequence reads: CASHTGWDSPLHF. The DNA of the CDR3 is TGTGCCAGCCATACAGGGTGGGATTCACCCCTCCACTTT.

The chain links TRBV28 to TRBJ1-2; 8 positions agree with TRBD1. This CDR3 contains 15 residues. Germline trimming cut 2 bases from V and 4 bases from J; bases unmatched to any gene: 6. CDR1 MDHEN and CDR2 SYDVKM come from the germline V gene. The CDR3 DNA reads TGTGCCAGCAGTTTACCGACAGGGGTTGGCTATGGCTACACCTTC. This codes for CASSLPTGVGYGYTF.